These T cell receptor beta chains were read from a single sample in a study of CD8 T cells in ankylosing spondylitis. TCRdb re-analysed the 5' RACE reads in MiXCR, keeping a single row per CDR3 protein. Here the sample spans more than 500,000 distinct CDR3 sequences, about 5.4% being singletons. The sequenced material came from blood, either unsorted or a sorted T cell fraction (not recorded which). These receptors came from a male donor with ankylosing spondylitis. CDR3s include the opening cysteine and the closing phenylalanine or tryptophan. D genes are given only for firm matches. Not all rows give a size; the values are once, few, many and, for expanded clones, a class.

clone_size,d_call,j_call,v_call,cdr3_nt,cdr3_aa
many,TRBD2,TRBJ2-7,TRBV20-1,TGCAGTGCTACCGCCCCGGGACTATCCTACGAGCAGTACTTC,CSATAPGLSYEQYF
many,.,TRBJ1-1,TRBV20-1,TGCAGTGCTAGCAGAGTGAACACTGAAGCTTTCTTT,CSASRVNTEAFF
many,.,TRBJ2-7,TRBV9,TGTGCCAGCAGCGTAGAAACGACTGCTTACGAGCAGTACTTC,CASSVETTAYEQYF
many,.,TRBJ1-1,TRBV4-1,TGCGCCAGCAGCCAAGATGGGAACCTAGCTTTCTTT,CASSQDGNLAFF
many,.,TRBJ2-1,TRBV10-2,TGCGCCAGCGGTCCCCCTGGCTCCTACAATGAGCAGTTCTTC,CASGPPGSYNEQFF
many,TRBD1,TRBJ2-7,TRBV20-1,TGCAGTGCTCATCGGGACAGAAACTCCTACGAGCAGTACTTC,CSAHRDRNSYEQYF
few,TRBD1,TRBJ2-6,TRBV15,TGTGCCACCAGCAGAGATAAAGGGACAGGGGGCGCGGCTGGGGCCAACGTCCTGACTTTC,CATSRDKGTGGAAGANVLTF
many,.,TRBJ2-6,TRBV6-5,TGTGCCAGCAGTTACGGGGGTGGCTCTGGGGCCAACGTCCTGACTTTC,CASSYGGGSGANVLTF
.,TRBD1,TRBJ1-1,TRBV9,TGTGCCAGCAGCGTAGAGGGACAGGTTAGTGACACTGAAGCTTTCTTT,CASSVEGQVSDTEAFF
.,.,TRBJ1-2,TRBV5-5,TGTGCCATGAGCCCTGGGCTCCACTGCTACACCTTC,CAMSPGLHCYTF
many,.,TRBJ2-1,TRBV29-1,TGCAGCGTTGTTTCCGGGGTCGGTGAGCAGTTCTTC,CSVVSGVGEQFF